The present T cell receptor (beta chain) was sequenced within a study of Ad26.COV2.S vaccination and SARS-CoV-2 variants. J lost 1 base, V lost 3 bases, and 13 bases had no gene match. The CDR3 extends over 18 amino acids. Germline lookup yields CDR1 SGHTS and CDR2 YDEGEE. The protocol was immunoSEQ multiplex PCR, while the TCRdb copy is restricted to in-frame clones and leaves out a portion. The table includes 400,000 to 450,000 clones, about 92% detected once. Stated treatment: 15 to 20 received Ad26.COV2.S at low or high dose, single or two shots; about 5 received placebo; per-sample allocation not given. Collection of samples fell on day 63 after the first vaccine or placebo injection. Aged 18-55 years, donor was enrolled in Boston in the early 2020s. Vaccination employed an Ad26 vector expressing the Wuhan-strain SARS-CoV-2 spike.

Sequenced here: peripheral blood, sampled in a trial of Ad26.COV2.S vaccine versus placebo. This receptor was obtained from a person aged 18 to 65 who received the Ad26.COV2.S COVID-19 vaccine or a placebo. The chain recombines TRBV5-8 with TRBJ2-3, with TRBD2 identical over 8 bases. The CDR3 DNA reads TGTGCCAGCAGCTGGGGGCTCAGCGGGGGCCTCGGCACAGATACGCAGTATTTT. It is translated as CASSWGLSGGLGTDTQYF.